Listed below are T cell receptor beta chains from one sample, sequenced in a study of T cells in Graves' hyperthyroidism and ophthalmopathy. In TCRdb, the multiplex PCR reads were re-called with MiXCR into one record per CDR3 protein. Of fewer than 250,000 distinct CDR3 sequences listed, approximately 24% are singletons. Sequenced input: blood. These receptors all stem from a woman in her thirties or forties with Graves' ophthalmopathy. Each CDR3 is given with its conserved first and last residue. The order of the fields is CDR3 protein, CDR3 DNA, J gene, V gene, clone size, D gene. A D gene is named only where the DNA matches it firmly. Clone size is shown for a subset of rows, as once, few, many or a class of expanded clone.

CDR3aa: CASSYEVGPNTEAFF
CDR3nt: TGTGCCAGCAGTTACGAGGTAGGACCGAACACTGAAGCTTTCTTT
j_gene: TRBJ1-1
v_gene: TRBV6-4
abundance: -
d_gene: -

CDR3aa: CASSETEQYF
CDR3nt: TGTGCCAGCAGTGAGACCGAGCAGTACTTC
j_gene: TRBJ2-7
v_gene: TRBV2
abundance: many
d_gene: -

CDR3aa: CASSSDRTSAYYEQYF
CDR3nt: TGTGCCAGCAGCTCAGACCGGACTAGCGCCTACTACGAGCAGTACTTC
j_gene: TRBJ2-7
v_gene: TRBV7-3
abundance: many
d_gene: TRBD2

CDR3aa: CAWSVGTGDGYTF
CDR3nt: TGTGCCTGGAGTGTCGGGACAGGGGATGGCTACACCTTC
j_gene: TRBJ1-2
v_gene: TRBV30
abundance: many
d_gene: TRBD1

CDR3aa: CASIDSGRTNTGELFF
CDR3nt: TGTGCCAGCATCGATAGCGGGAGGACGAACACCGGGGAGCTGTTTTTT
j_gene: TRBJ2-2
v_gene: TRBV12-3/TRBV12-4
abundance: many
d_gene: TRBD2

CDR3aa: CASSEGEYGYTF
CDR3nt: TGTGCCAGCAGTGAAGGGGAATATGGCTACACCTTC
j_gene: TRBJ1-2
v_gene: TRBV28
abundance: -
d_gene: -

CDR3aa: CASSTYTYGYTF
CDR3nt: TGTGCCAGCAGTACCTATACCTATGGCTACACCTTC
j_gene: TRBJ1-2
v_gene: TRBV28
abundance: many
d_gene: -

CDR3aa: CASSMTSGQETQYF
CDR3nt: TGTGCCAGCAGTATGACTAGCGGACAAGAGACCCAGTACTTC
j_gene: TRBJ2-5
v_gene: TRBV28
abundance: -
d_gene: TRBD2

CDR3aa: CASSWGQGAIDEQYF
CDR3nt: TGTGCCAGCAGCTGGGGGCAGGGGGCGATCGACGAGCAGTACTTC
j_gene: TRBJ2-7
v_gene: TRBV7-9
abundance: many
d_gene: TRBD1

CDR3aa: CASSLGGEETQYF
CDR3nt: TGTGCCAGCAGTTTAGGAGGGGAAGAGACCCAGTACTTC
j_gene: TRBJ2-5
v_gene: TRBV12-3/TRBV12-4
abundance: many
d_gene: -

CDR3aa: CASSPAPTGNSPLHF
CDR3nt: TGTGCCAGCAGTCCTGCTCCCACAGGGAATTCACCCCTCCACTTT
j_gene: TRBJ1-6
v_gene: TRBV6-1
abundance: many
d_gene: -

CDR3aa: CASSLFFRGGNEQYF
CDR3nt: TGCGCCAGCAGCCTGTTTTTTAGGGGAGGCAACGAGCAGTACTTC
j_gene: TRBJ2-7
v_gene: TRBV5-1
abundance: many
d_gene: -

CDR3aa: CASSLVPGWGDEQYF
CDR3nt: TGTGCCAGCAGCTTAGTCCCGGGATGGGGGGACGAGCAGTACTTC
j_gene: TRBJ2-7
v_gene: TRBV7-2
abundance: -
d_gene: -

CDR3aa: CASSPLYAEGPYNEQFF
CDR3nt: TGTGCCAGCTCACCTTTGTACGCGGAGGGCCCTTACAATGAGCAGTTCTTC
j_gene: TRBJ2-1
v_gene: TRBV18
abundance: few
d_gene: -

CDR3aa: CATSRGQANYGYTF
CDR3nt: TGTGCCACCAGCAGAGGACAGGCGAACTATGGCTACACCTTC
j_gene: TRBJ1-2
v_gene: TRBV15
abundance: many
d_gene: -

CDR3aa: CSVEGRQETQYF
CDR3nt: TGCAGTGTAGAGGGGCGGCAAGAGACCCAGTACTTC
j_gene: TRBJ2-5
v_gene: TRBV20-1
abundance: many
d_gene: -

CDR3aa: CASSLRMNYGYTF
CDR3nt: TGCGCCAGCAGCTTGAGGATGAACTATGGCTACACCTTC
j_gene: TRBJ1-2
v_gene: TRBV5-1
abundance: many
d_gene: -

CDR3aa: CSVQIQETQYF
CDR3nt: TGCAGCGTCCAAATCCAAGAGACCCAGTACTTC
j_gene: TRBJ2-5
v_gene: TRBV29-1
abundance: -
d_gene: -

CDR3aa: CASSLSIRAVEAFF
CDR3nt: TGTGCCAGCAGTTTATCCATCAGGGCCGTTGAAGCTTTCTTT
j_gene: TRBJ1-1
v_gene: TRBV27
abundance: many
d_gene: -

CDR3aa: CASTPWDRPQETQYF
CDR3nt: TGTGCCAGCACCCCTTGGGACAGGCCGCAAGAGACCCAGTACTTC
j_gene: TRBJ2-5
v_gene: TRBV11-2
abundance: many
d_gene: TRBD1

CDR3aa: CASSDDRPLADTQYF
CDR3nt: TGTGCCAGCAGTGATGACAGGCCCTTGGCAGATACGCAGTATTTT
j_gene: TRBJ2-3
v_gene: TRBV28
abundance: many
d_gene: -

CDR3aa: CASSLGTTGGLTEAFF
CDR3nt: TGTGCCAGCAGTTTAGGGACGACAGGGGGTCTCACTGAAGCTTTCTTT
j_gene: TRBJ1-1
v_gene: TRBV12-3/TRBV12-4
abundance: once
d_gene: TRBD1

CDR3aa: CAWSVLGTGDSPLHF
CDR3nt: TGTGCCTGGAGTGTACTAGGGACAGGGGATTCACCCCTCCACTTT
j_gene: TRBJ1-6
v_gene: TRBV30
abundance: -
d_gene: TRBD1

CDR3aa: CASRRGWSTYEQYF
CDR3nt: TGTGCCAGCAGGAGGGGGTGGTCGACCTACGAGCAGTACTTC
j_gene: TRBJ2-7
v_gene: TRBV7-2
abundance: -
d_gene: -

CDR3aa: CASSPLGEETQYF
CDR3nt: TGTGCCAGCTCACCTCTCGGGGAAGAGACCCAGTACTTC
j_gene: TRBJ2-5
v_gene: TRBV18
abundance: many
d_gene: -

CDR3aa: CSANLGQGSYEQYF
CDR3nt: TGCAGTGCTAACCTTGGACAGGGTTCCTACGAGCAGTACTTC
j_gene: TRBJ2-7
v_gene: TRBV20-1
abundance: -
d_gene: TRBD1

CDR3aa: CASSYGQYQPQHF
CDR3nt: TGTGCCAGCAGTTACGGACAGTATCAGCCTCAGCATTTT
j_gene: TRBJ1-5
v_gene: TRBV6-5
abundance: many
d_gene: -

CDR3aa: CASSQYTLNYGYTF
CDR3nt: TGCGCCAGCAGCCAATACACTCTTAACTATGGCTACACCTTC
j_gene: TRBJ1-2
v_gene: TRBV4-1
abundance: many
d_gene: -

CDR3aa: CAWSGGGAFHGELFF
CDR3nt: TGTGCCTGGAGTGGAGGGGGGGCCTTTCACGGGGAGCTGTTTTTT
j_gene: TRBJ2-2
v_gene: TRBV30
abundance: -
d_gene: -

CDR3aa: CASSPTGNEKLFF
CDR3nt: TGTGCCAGCAGCCCGACAGGGAATGAAAAACTGTTTTTT
j_gene: TRBJ1-4
v_gene: TRBV28
abundance: many
d_gene: TRBD1

CDR3aa: CASSGRRQGAAFF
CDR3nt: TGTGCCAGCAGTGGCCGGCGGCAGGGAGCAGCTTTCTTT
j_gene: TRBJ1-1
v_gene: TRBV25-1
abundance: many
d_gene: -

CDR3aa: CASSFTTGTETQYF
CDR3nt: TGTGCCAGCAGTTTCACAACAGGCACAGAGACCCAGTACTTC
j_gene: TRBJ2-5
v_gene: TRBV12-3/TRBV12-4
abundance: many
d_gene: -

CDR3aa: CASSLSFRLAVAGELFF
CDR3nt: TGTGCCAGCAGTTTATCTTTCAGACTAGCTGTCGCCGGGGAGCTGTTTTTT
j_gene: TRBJ2-2
v_gene: TRBV27
abundance: many
d_gene: TRBD2

CDR3aa: CASSLGSGVYGYTF
CDR3nt: TGCGCCAGCAGCTTGGGGTCCGGGGTCTATGGCTACACCTTC
j_gene: TRBJ1-2
v_gene: TRBV5-1
abundance: few
d_gene: -

CDR3aa: CVSSPLTGNLYGYTF
CDR3nt: TGTGTCAGCAGCCCTTTGACAGGGAACCTCTATGGCTACACCTTC
j_gene: TRBJ1-2
v_gene: TRBV7-2
abundance: -
d_gene: TRBD1

CDR3aa: CSVRRVGNTEAFF
CDR3nt: TGCAGCGTTCGCAGGGTCGGGAACACTGAAGCTTTCTTT
j_gene: TRBJ1-1
v_gene: TRBV29-1
abundance: many
d_gene: -

CDR3aa: CASSWTVSGEQYF
CDR3nt: TGTGCCAGCAGCTGGACTGTGTCGGGCGAGCAGTACTTC
j_gene: TRBJ2-7
v_gene: TRBV7-2
abundance: many
d_gene: -

CDR3aa: CASSFLGDSYEQYF
CDR3nt: TGTGCCAGCAGTTTCTTGGGGGACTCCTACGAGCAGTACTTC
j_gene: TRBJ2-7
v_gene: TRBV28
abundance: many
d_gene: -

CDR3aa: CSAEGAGRNNEQFF
CDR3nt: TGCAGTGCTGAGGGGGCAGGGCGAAACAATGAGCAGTTCTTC
j_gene: TRBJ2-1
v_gene: TRBV20-1
abundance: many
d_gene: TRBD1

CDR3aa: CAIRSTENTEAFF
CDR3nt: TGTGCCATCAGATCGACAGAGAACACTGAAGCTTTCTTT
j_gene: TRBJ1-1
v_gene: TRBV10-3
abundance: -
d_gene: -

CDR3aa: CASSLDHSYEQYF
CDR3nt: TGTGCCAGCAGTTTAGACCACTCCTACGAGCAGTACTTC
j_gene: TRBJ2-7
v_gene: TRBV12-3/TRBV12-4
abundance: many
d_gene: -

CDR3aa: CASSLVSKNTEAFF
CDR3nt: TGTGCCAGCAGCTTAGTGTCCAAGAACACTGAAGCTTTCTTT
j_gene: TRBJ1-1
v_gene: TRBV7-9
abundance: many
d_gene: -

CDR3aa: CASNQRGGPETQYF
CDR3nt: TGTGCCAGCAATCAACGGGGGGGACCGGAGACCCAGTACTTC
j_gene: TRBJ2-5
v_gene: TRBV12-3/TRBV12-4
abundance: few
d_gene: TRBD2

CDR3aa: CASQSTTYEQYF
CDR3nt: TGTGCCAGCCAGTCGACCACCTACGAGCAGTACTTC
j_gene: TRBJ2-7
v_gene: TRBV12-3/TRBV12-4
abundance: many
d_gene: -

CDR3aa: CASSIGVYYEQYF
CDR3nt: TGTGCCAGTAGTATCGGGGTTTACTACGAGCAGTACTTC
j_gene: TRBJ2-7
v_gene: TRBV19
abundance: -
d_gene: -